This passage covers 26 T cell receptor beta chains from one sample sequenced in a study of spatial heterogeneity in lung cancer. Time point meaning: blood at routine non-recurrence follow-up after resection. Material for sequencing was whole RNA from tumor, nontumor lung or frozen PBMC, left unsorted. In TCRdb, the 5' RACE reads were re-called with MiXCR into one record per CDR3 protein. The sample records about 52,000 distinct CDR3 sequences, more than 6.5% being singletons. Source: PBMCs, taken at follow-up. The receptors shown here come from a female donor with early-stage non-small cell lung cancer.

This clonotype was detected ten times or more. The rearrangement links TRBV20-1 to TRBJ2-7; no reliable D call. Germline CDR1 reads DFQATT; CDR2 reads SNEGSKA (reference sequence). Trimming stripped 7 bases from V and 0 bases from J, with 16 bases between. The CDR3 is 14 amino acids. DNA for the CDR3: TGCAGTGTCCCTACACAGTACTACTCCTACGAGCAGTACTTC. Translating it yields CSVPTQYYSYEQYF.

The chain joins TRBV13 to TRBJ2-7; D perhaps matches TRBD2 (6 bases). CDR3 length equals 16 residues. Germline V lookup: CDR1 PRHDT, CDR2 FYEKMQ (reference sequence). The V gene lost 5 bases and the J gene lost 2 bases, with 19 bases spanning the gap. The CDR3 DNA is TGTGCCAGCAGCCTAAGGCGGGGACCGGGTCCCTACGAGCAGTACTTC. Its protein is CASSLRRGPGPYEQYF.

The genes are TRBV6-5 and TRBJ1-1; weak D call: TRBD1 (5 bases). Per germline, CDR1 MNHEY and CDR2 SVGAGI. The CDR3 is made up of 17 amino acids. The germline V and J ends were trimmed by 0 bases and 5 bases, with 19 bases remaining between them. DNA of the CDR3: TGTGCCAGCAGTTACTCGAGGCAGGGAGGCAGAGGGACTGAAGCTTTCTTT. Translated, it gives CASSYSRQGGRGTEAFF.

The J gene is TRBJ2-2, the V gene TRBV5-4; TRBD2 aligns across 7 bases. The junction had 8 bases not matched to a gene; V was cut back by 1 base and J by 2 bases. The CDR3 is made up of 17 amino acids. Germline values: CDR1 SGHNT, CDR2 YYREEE (reference sequence). CDR3 DNA sequence: TGTGCCAGCAGCTTGTTCCCGGCTAGCGGAAACACCGGGGAGCTGTTTTTT. Amino acids: CASSLFPASGNTGELFF.

Ten or more counts support this clonotype. The chain joins TRBV27 to TRBJ2-1, with D maybe TRBD1 (6 bases). Trimming pared 4 bases from V and 0 bases from J, leaving 10 bases between. The CDR3 length is 15 residues. CDR1 and CDR2 (germline): MNHEY, SMNVEV (reference sequence). CDR3 DNA: TGTGCCAGCAGTTCCCTAGGGGGCTCCTACAATGAGCAGTTCTTC. It encodes CASSSLGGSYNEQFF.

J is TRBJ2-1 and V is TRBV18; the match to TRBD2 covers 13 bases. CDR1 is KGHSH and CDR2 is LQKENI in the germline V gene. The CDR3 has 16 amino acids. J gave up 4 bases and V 5 bases, and 5 bases lay outside the gene matches. Written as DNA, the CDR3 is TGTGCCAGCTCAGTCTCGGGACTAGCGGGGTACAATGAGCAGTTCTTC. Amino acids: CASSVSGLAGYNEQFF.

A few counts support this clonotype. The gene calls are TRBV5-4 and TRBJ2-1; no definite D call. Trimming took 6 bases from V and 0 from J, leaving 13 bases between them. The length of the CDR3 is 15 residues. In germline, CDR1 is SGHNT, CDR2 YYREEE (reference sequence). In DNA form, the CDR3 reads TGTGCCAGCACCAAAACCGGTAGCTCCTACAATGAGCAGTTCTTC. Its protein is CASTKTGSSYNEQFF.

This clonotype was detected only a few times. The V gene is TRBV5-4, the J gene TRBJ2-6; 7 nucleotides line up with TRBD1. This CDR3 region has 16 residues. With 0 bases clipped from V and 2 bases from J, the junction kept 2 bases outside the gene matches. The germline V gene encodes CDR1 SGHNT and CDR2 YYREEE (reference sequence). The CDR3 is CASSLGGQAGANVLTF. In DNA form, the CDR3 reads TGTGCCAGCAGCTTGGGAGGACAGGCTGGGGCCAACGTCCTGACTTTC. The full variable domain, its missing parts supplied by reference TRBV5-4 and TRBJ2-6, is ETGVTQSPTHLIKTRGQQVTLRCSSQSGHNTVSWYQQALGQGPQFIFQYYREEENGRGNFPPRFSGLQFPNYSSELNVNALELDDSALYLCASSLGGQAGANVLTFGAGSRLTVL.

This chain connects TRBV11-2 to TRBJ1-2; D perhaps matches TRBD1 (5 bases). V was pared by 5 bases and J by 4 bases, with 11 bases between. Germline V gene data show CDR1 as SGHAT and CDR2 as FQNNGV. The CDR3 consists of 13 residues. Written as DNA, the CDR3 is TGTGCCAGCAGCCAGACAGACTTCTATGGCTACACCTTC. Protein product: CASSQTDFYGYTF.

This clonotype was counted at least ten times. The J gene is TRBJ2-3, the V gene TRBV28; 11 bases map to TRBD2. The CDR3 is 18 residues long. Germline V lookup: CDR1 MDHEN, CDR2 SYDVKM. J lost 1 base, V lost 2 bases, and 8 bases had no gene match. The CDR3 sequence: CASSLIFGTSGRTDTQYF. CDR3 nucleotide sequence: TGTGCCAGCAGTTTAATTTTCGGGACTAGCGGACGCACAGATACGCAGTATTTT.

This clonotype was observed at least ten times. This rearrangement joins TRBV12-3 or TRBV12-4 to TRBJ1-4; D call uncertain. V was trimmed by 1 base and J by 7 bases, leaving 4 bases between them. The CDR3 has 12 amino acids. The CDR3 region has the DNA TGTGCCAGCAGTTTAGGAGGTGAAAAACTGTTTTTT. Protein: CASSLGGEKLFF.

The chain links TRBV9 to TRBJ2-2; D might be TRBD1 (6 bases). CDR1 is SGDLS and CDR2 is YYNGEE in the germline V gene. Trimming shortened V by 4 bases and J by 3 bases, and 16 bases separated the two germline ends. The CDR3 runs to 16 residues. This CDR3 reads CASSSATGQDTGELFF. CDR3 DNA: TGTGCCAGCAGCTCCGCAACGGGACAAGACACCGGGGAGCTGTTTTTT.

The chain has TRBV4-1 and TRBJ2-5; D is possibly TRBD2 (5 bases). Trimming shortened V by 4 bases and J by 2 bases, and 14 bases separated the two germline ends. Germline V gene lookup returns CDR1 MGHRA and CDR2 YSYEKL. CDR3 length: 15 amino acids. The CDR3 loop reads CASSRRLGRQETQYF. The CDR3 nucleotides are TGCGCCAGCAGCCGACGACTGGGGAGACAAGAGACCCAGTACTTC.

This clonotype occurred many times. The chain couples TRBV9 to TRBJ2-3; 9 bases align to TRBD2. The CDR3 has 16 residues. V dropped 6 bases and J dropped 3; count of bases not matched to a gene: 11. Germline V gene lookup returns CDR1 SGDLS and CDR2 YYNGEE. CDR3 sequence (DNA): TGTGCCAGCACCCCCCGAGGGACTAGCCCTACAGATACGCAGTATTTT. Protein: CASTPRGTSPTDTQYF.

This clonotype has ten or more counts. The chain couples TRBV28 to TRBJ1-4; 9 bases map to TRBD1. J gave up 5 bases and V 10 bases, and 11 bases lay outside the gene matches. Germline V gene data show CDR1 as MDHEN and CDR2 as SYDVKM. This CDR3 is 15 amino acids long. CDR3 in DNA: TGTGCCACTCGGACAGGGGTGGGACTGAATGAAAAACTGTTTTTT. Translation gives CATRTGVGLNEKLFF.

CDR3 amino acids: CASSFTGETEAFF. Here the CDR3 DNA reads TGTGCCAGCAGTTTTACAGGGGAAACTGAAGCTTTCTTT. The rearrangement uses TRBV12-3 or TRBV12-4 and TRBJ1-1; TRBD1 aligns across 7 bases. V dropped 3 bases and J dropped 5; count of bases not matched to a gene: 3. The CDR3 is 13 residues long.

This clonotype was counted at least ten times. V is TRBV2 and J is TRBJ2-2, with a possible D match to TRBD1 (5 bases). CDR3 length: 14 residues. Germline V gene sequence: CDR1 SNHLY, CDR2 FYNNEI. Trimming took off 8 bases at V and 5 bases at J, with 15 bases between the two ends. The chain's CDR3 is CASSPGQRTGELFF. The CDR3 nucleotides read TGTGCCAGCTCCCCCGGACAACGGACCGGGGAGCTGTTTTTT.

V usage is TRBV30 and J usage is TRBJ2-3; the D is unclear. Germline V gene lookup returns CDR1 GTSNPN and CDR2 SVGIG (reference sequence). The V end lost 2 bases, the J end lost 0 bases, and 15 bases lay between the germline ends. The length of the CDR3 is 16 residues. The CDR3 region is CAWSPLRQSSTDTQYF. The CDR3 DNA reads as TGTGCCTGGAGTCCCTTGAGGCAGTCTAGCACAGATACGCAGTATTTT.

In this sample, this clonotype turned up a few times. This chain links TRBV7-9 with TRBJ1-5, with D perhaps matching TRBD1 (6 bases). The CDR3 length is 15 residues. The V end lost 1 base, the J end lost 7 bases, and 14 bases lay between the germline ends. Germline loops: CDR1 SEHNR, CDR2 FQNEAQ (reference sequence). Here the CDR3 reads CASSLVGGAGQPQHF. In DNA, the CDR3 is TGTGCCAGCAGCTTAGTGGGGGGCGCGGGGCAGCCCCAGCATTTT.

This clonotype was counted many times. The J gene is TRBJ1-1, the V gene TRBV29-1, with 7 bases identical to TRBD1. The junction had 13 bases not matched to a gene; V was cut back by 6 bases and J by 6 bases. In germline, CDR1 is SQVTM, CDR2 ANQGSEA. CDR3 size: 14 residues. The CDR3 DNA sequence: TGCAGCGTGATCCCCAGGCAGGGGGGGGCTGAAGCTTTCTTT. It translates to CSVIPRQGGAEAFF. Based on the CDR3 plus reference TRBV29-1 and TRBJ1-1, the full variable domain is SAVISQKPSRDICQRGTSLTIQCQVDSQVTMMFWYRQQPGQSLTLIATANQGSEATYESGFVIDKFPISRPNLTFSTLTVSNMSPEDSSIYLCSVIPRQGGAEAFFGQGTRLTVV.

The rearrangement links TRBV6-1 to TRBJ2-3; the D is unclear. V dropped 6 bases and J dropped 3 bases, with 13 bases sitting between them. The CDR3 length is 14 residues. Germline lookup yields CDR1 MNHNS and CDR2 SASEGT. The CDR3 here is CASSPLRRTDTQYF. CDR3 in DNA: TGTGCCAGCAGCCCTCTTAGGCGAACAGATACGCAGTATTTT.

This clonotype has at least ten counts. The chain has TRBV7-9 and TRBJ1-2, with D perhaps matching TRBD1 (6 bases). Looked up from germline, CDR1 is SEHNR and CDR2 is FQNEAQ (reference sequence). This CDR3 contains 13 residues. The germline V and J ends were trimmed by 3 bases and 7 bases, with 12 bases remaining between them. The CDR3 sequence: CASSFTGIGGYTF. CDR3 coding DNA: TGTGCCAGCAGCTTCACAGGGATTGGTGGCTACACCTTC. The complete variable domain, with remaining parts taken from reference TRBV7-9 and TRBJ1-2, reads DTGVSQNPRHKITKRGQNVTFRCDPISEHNRLYWYRQTLGQGPEFLTYFQNEAQLEKSRLLSDRFSAERPKGSFSTLEIQRTEQGDSAMYLCASSFTGIGGYTFGSGTRLTVV.

The CDR3 protein is CASSPEGRSPLHF. Here the CDR3 DNA reads TGCGCCAGCAGCCCGGAAGGGCGATCACCCCTCCACTTT. The genes are TRBV5-1 and TRBJ1-6, with D hard to call. V was trimmed by 4 bases and J by 10 bases, leaving 12 bases between them. The CDR3 sequence is 13 residues long. CDR1 and CDR2 (germline): SGHRS, YFSETQ.

The table lists this clonotype with many counts. The chain couples TRBV10-1 to TRBJ2-1; D ambiguous. This CDR3 region has 12 residues. In germline, CDR1 is WNHNN, CDR2 SYGVQD (reference sequence). Trimming removed 3 bases from V and 8 bases from J, with 8 bases in between. The CDR3 sequence: CASSEMSYEQFF. CDR3 in DNA: TGCGCCAGCAGTGAAATGAGCTATGAGCAGTTCTTC.

The table lists this clonotype with many counts. This chain uses TRBV6-2 or TRBV6-3 with TRBJ1-1; D is uncertain. The CDR3 is 14 residues long. Trimming removed 6 bases at V and 0 bases at J, with 11 bases between. CDR1 and CDR2 from the germline V gene are MNHEY and SVGEGT. In nucleotides, the CDR3 is TGTGCCAGCAGCCCCAACCATATGAACACTGAAGCTTTCTTT. It translates to CASSPNHMNTEAFF.

This chain uses TRBV12-5 with TRBJ2-5; TRBD2 agrees at 10 bases. The CDR3 extends over 15 amino acids. V was clipped by 6 bases and J by 0 bases; unmatched bases: 4. CDR1 is LGHNT, CDR2 FRNRAP, per germline. Here the CDR3 DNA reads TGTGCTAGTGGCCAGGGACTAGCGAACCAAGAGACCCAGTACTTC. It is translated as CASGQGLANQETQYF.